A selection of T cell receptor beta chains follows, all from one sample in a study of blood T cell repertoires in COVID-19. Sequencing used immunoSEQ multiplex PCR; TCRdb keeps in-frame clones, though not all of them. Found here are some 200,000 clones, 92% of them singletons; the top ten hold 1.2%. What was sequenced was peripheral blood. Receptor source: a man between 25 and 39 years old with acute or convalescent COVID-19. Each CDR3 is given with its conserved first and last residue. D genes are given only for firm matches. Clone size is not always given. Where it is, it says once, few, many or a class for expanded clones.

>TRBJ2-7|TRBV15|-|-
CATSRVLGLNFYEQYF
TGTGCCACCAGCAGAGTTCTCGGACTCAACTTCTACGAGCAGTACTTC
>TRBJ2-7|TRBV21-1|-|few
CASSKEAGGYEQYF
TGTGCCAGCAGCAAAGAGGCAGGAGGATACGAGCAGTACTTC
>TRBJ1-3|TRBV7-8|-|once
CASSPTASGNTIYF
TGTGCCAGCAGCCCGACAGCTTCTGGAAACACCATATATTTT
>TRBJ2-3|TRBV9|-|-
CASSVKIIGTDTQYF
TGTGCCAGCAGCGTAAAAATAATAGGCACAGATACGCAGTATTTT
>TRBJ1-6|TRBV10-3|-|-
CAISGRLLEGGAKNSPLHF
TGTGCCATCAGTGGGCGGCTGCTTGAGGGAGGTGCAAAAAATTCACCCCTCCACTTT
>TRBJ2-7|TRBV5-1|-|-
CASSSTGYWSYEQYF
TGCGCCAGCAGCTCCACAGGGTATTGGTCCTACGAGCAGTACTTC
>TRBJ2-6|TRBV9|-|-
CASSVIPGTNVLTF
TGTGCCAGCAGCGTAATCCCAGGGACCAACGTCCTGACTTTC
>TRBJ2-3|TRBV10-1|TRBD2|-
CASSDGGNTDTQYF
TGCGCCAGCAGTGACGGGGGGAATACAGATACGCAGTATTTT
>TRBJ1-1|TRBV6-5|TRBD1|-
CASSPQGLNTEAFF
TGTGCCAGCAGCCCACAGGGGTTGAACACTGAAGCTTTCTTT
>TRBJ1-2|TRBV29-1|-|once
CSVGESNYGYTF
TGCAGCGTTGGGGAGAGCAACTATGGCTACACCTTC
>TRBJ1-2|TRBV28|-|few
CASSATIGGGNYGYTF
TGTGCCAGCAGTGCCACTATTGGGGGGGGAAACTATGGCTACACCTTC
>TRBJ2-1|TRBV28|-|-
CASSLEVVREQFF
TGTGCCAGCAGTTTGGAGGTAGTGCGTGAGCAGTTCTTC
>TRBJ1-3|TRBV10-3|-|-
CAISPHDRDRNTIYF
TGTGCCATCAGCCCACACGACAGAGATAGAAACACCATATATTTT
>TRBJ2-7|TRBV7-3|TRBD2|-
CASSSWTSGSYEQYF
TGTGCCAGCAGCTCCTGGACTAGCGGGAGTTACGAGCAGTACTTC
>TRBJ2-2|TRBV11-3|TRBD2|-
CASSRRRETGELFF
TGTGCCAGCAGCCGGCGGCGGGAGACCGGGGAGCTGTTTTTT
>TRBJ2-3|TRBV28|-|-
CASSGLNTRLTDTQYF
TGTGCCAGCAGTGGATTAAACACCAGACTCACAGATACGCAGTATTTT
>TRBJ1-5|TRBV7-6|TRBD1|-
CASSLGTGGGNQPQHF
TGTGCCAGCAGCTTAGGGACAGGGGGCGGCAATCAGCCCCAGCATTTT
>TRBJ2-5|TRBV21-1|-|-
CASSLRPSGKYQETQYF
TGTGCCAGCAGCCTACGGCCTAGCGGAAAGTACCAAGAGACCCAGTACTTC
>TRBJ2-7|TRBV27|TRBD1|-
CASSRDSYYEQYF
TGTGCCAGCAGCCGGGACAGTTACTACGAGCAGTACTTC
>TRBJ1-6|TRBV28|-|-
CASKRGGGNSPLHF
TGTGCCAGCAAAAGAGGGGGGGGGAATTCACCCCTCCACTTT
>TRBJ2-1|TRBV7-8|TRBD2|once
CASSPLGGRASSYNEQFF
TGTGCCAGCAGCCCCCTCGGCGGGAGGGCCAGCTCCTACAATGAGCAGTTCTTC
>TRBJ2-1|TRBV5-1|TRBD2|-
CASSSVPGGGLYNEQFF
TGCGCCAGCAGCTCCGTGCCGGGAGGGGGGCTCTACAATGAGCAGTTCTTC
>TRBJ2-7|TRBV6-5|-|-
CASSYEGDYEQYF
TGTGCCAGCAGTTACGAGGGGGACTACGAGCAGTACTTC
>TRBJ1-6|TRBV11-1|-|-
CASSLGRAVSPLHF
TGTGCCAGCAGCTTAGGCAGGGCGGTTTCACCCCTCCACTTT
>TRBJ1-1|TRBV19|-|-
CASTSGTGGVNTEAFF
-
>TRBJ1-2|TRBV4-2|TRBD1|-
CASSRLGTASQTYGYTF
TGTGCCAGCAGCCGCCTGGGGACAGCTTCCCAGACTTATGGCTACACCTTC
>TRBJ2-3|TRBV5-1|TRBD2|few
CASSRIAGGGPSTDTQYF
TGCGCCAGCAGCAGGATAGCGGGAGGTGGGCCTAGCACAGATACGCAGTATTTT
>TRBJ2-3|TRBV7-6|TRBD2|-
CASSLIASGGLYSQYF
TGTGCCAGCAGCTTAATAGCTAGCGGGGGCCTTTATTCGCAGTATTTT
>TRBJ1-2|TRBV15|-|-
CATSRERGYYGYTF
TGTGCCACCAGCAGAGAGCGGGGGTACTATGGCTACACCTTC
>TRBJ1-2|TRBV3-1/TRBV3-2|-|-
CASSPRSILLNYGYTF
TGTGCCAGCAGCCCACGCTCCATACTACTTAACTATGGCTACACCTTC
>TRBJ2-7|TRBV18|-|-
CASSPRDEQYF
TGTGCCAGCTCACCCCGGGACGAGCAGTACTTC
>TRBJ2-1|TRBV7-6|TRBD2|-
CASSRLAGDSNEQFF
TGTGCCAGCAGCAGACTAGCGGGAGATTCCAATGAGCAGTTCTTC
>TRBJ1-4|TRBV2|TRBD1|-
CANSRGTGNEKLFF
TGTGCCAACAGTCGGGGGACAGGGAATGAAAAACTGTTTTTT
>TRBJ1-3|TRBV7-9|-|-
CASSILGTSGNTIYF
TGTGCCAGCAGCATCCTCGGGACTTCTGGAAACACCATATATTTT
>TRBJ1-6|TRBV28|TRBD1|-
CASTVPGQGSPLHF
TGTGCCAGCACGGTACCGGGACAGGGGTCACCCCTCCACTTT
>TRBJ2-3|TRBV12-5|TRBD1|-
CASGSRDRYTDTQYF
TGTGCTAGTGGTTCCCGGGACAGGTACACAGATACGCAGTATTTT
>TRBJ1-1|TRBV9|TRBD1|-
CASSASWTGYSTEAFF
TGTGCCAGCAGCGCGTCCTGGACAGGGTATTCCACTGAAGCTTTCTTT
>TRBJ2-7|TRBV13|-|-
CASSRRGEQYF
TGTGCCAGCAGCCGGCGGGGTGAGCAGTACTTC
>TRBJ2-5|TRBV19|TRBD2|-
CASSKTSLLAGGPKTQYF
TGTGCCAGTAGTAAAACCAGCCTTCTAGCGGGGGGGCCGAAGACCCAGTACTTC
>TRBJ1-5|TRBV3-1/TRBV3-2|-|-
CASSQGGGQPQHF
TGTGCCAGCAGCCAAGGAGGGGGTCAGCCCCAGCATTTT
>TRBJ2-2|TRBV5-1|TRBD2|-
CASSSTSGRTGELFF
TGCGCCAGCAGCTCGACTAGCGGGAGAACCGGGGAGCTGTTTTTT
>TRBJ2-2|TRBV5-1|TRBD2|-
CASSLWTSVDTGELFF
TGCGCCAGCAGCTTGTGGACTAGCGTTGACACCGGGGAGCTGTTTTTT
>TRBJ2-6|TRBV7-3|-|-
CASSFAVDGGSGANVLTF
TGTGCCAGCAGCTTCGCCGTAGACGGGGGATCTGGGGCCAACGTCCTGACTTTC
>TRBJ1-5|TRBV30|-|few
CAWSDRGNQPQHF
TGTGCCTGGAGTGACAGGGGCAATCAGCCCCAGCATTTT
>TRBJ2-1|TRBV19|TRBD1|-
CASSMRQGAYNEQFF
TGTGCCAGTAGTATGAGACAGGGTGCCTACAATGAGCAGTTCTTC